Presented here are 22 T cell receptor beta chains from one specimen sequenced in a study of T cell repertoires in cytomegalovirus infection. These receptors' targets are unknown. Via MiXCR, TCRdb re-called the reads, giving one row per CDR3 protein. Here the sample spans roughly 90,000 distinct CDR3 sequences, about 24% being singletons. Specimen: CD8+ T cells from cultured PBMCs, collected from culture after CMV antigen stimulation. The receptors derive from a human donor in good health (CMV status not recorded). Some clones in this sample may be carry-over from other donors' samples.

This CDR3 is CASSNSGTYEQYF. The CDR3 region has the DNA TGCGCCAGCAGTAATTCAGGGACCTACGAGCAGTACTTC. The gene calls are TRBV5-1 and TRBJ2-7; TRBD1 might be the D (5 bases). Deletions cut 5 bases from V and 2 bases from J, with 11 bases between. The CDR3 is 13 residues long. Germline V gives CDR1 SGHRS, CDR2 YFSETQ.

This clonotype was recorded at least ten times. Here the CDR3 DNA reads TGTGCCAGCAGCCCAGGACACCCCAGGTTTCTCCACTTT. Translation gives CASSPGHPRFLHF. The chain uses TRBV7-2 and TRBJ1-6; D possibly corresponds to TRBD1 (5 bases). Trimming removed 5 bases at V and 16 bases at J, with 18 bases between. CDR3 length: 13 residues. The germline gives CDR1 SGHTA, CDR2 FQGNSA.

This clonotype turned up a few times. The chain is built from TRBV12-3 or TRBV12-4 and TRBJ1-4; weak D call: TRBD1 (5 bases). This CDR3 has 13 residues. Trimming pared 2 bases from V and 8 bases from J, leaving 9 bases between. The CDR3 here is CASSLTGDEKLFF. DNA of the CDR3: TGTGCCAGCAGTTTAACCGGGGACGAAAAACTGTTTTTT.

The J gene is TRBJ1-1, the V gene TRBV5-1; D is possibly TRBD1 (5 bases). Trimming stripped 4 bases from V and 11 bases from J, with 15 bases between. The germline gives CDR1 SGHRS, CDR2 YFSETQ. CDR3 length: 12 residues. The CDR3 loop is CASSRVGDGAFF. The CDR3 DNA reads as TGCGCCAGCAGCCGTGTTGGGGACGGGGCTTTCTTT.

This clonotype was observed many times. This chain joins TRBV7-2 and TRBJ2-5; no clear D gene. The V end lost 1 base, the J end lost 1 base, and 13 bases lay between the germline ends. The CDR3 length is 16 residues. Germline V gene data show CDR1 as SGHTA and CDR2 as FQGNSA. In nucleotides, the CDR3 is TGTGCCAGCAGCTTAGGGGCAGAGGCCTTCCAAGAGACCCAGTACTTC. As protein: CASSLGAEAFQETQYF.

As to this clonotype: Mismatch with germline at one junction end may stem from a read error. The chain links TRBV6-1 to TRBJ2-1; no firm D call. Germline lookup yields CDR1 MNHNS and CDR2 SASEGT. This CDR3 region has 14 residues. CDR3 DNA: TGTGCCAGCAGTGCAAGGGTCAAATTGAATGAGCAGCTCTTC. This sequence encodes CASSARVKLNEQLF.

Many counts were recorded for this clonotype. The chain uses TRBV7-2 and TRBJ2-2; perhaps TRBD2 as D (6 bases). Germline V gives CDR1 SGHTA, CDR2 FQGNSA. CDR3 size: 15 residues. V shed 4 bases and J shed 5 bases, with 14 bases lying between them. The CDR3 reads CASSSYPGLTGELFF. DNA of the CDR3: TGTGCCAGCAGCTCCTACCCCGGACTAACCGGGGAGCTGTTTTTT.

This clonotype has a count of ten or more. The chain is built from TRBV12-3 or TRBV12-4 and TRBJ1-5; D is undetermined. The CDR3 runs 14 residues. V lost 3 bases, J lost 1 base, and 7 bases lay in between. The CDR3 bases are TGTGCCAGCAGTTTCCCCGGGAGCAATCAGCCCCAGCATTTT. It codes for CASSFPGSNQPQHF.

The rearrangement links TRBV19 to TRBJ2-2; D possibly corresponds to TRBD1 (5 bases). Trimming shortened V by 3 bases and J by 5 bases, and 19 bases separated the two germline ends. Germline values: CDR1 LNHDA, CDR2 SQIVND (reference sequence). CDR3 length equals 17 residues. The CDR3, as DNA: TGTGCCAGTAGTATGGTTCGGCCAGGGCGTCGGACCGGGGAGCTGTTTTTT. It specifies CASSMVRPGRRTGELFF.

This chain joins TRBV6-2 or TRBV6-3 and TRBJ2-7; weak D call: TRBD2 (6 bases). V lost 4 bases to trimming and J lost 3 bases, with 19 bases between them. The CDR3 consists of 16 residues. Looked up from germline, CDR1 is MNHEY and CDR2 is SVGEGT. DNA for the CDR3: TGTGCCAGCAGTTCCATTTCGCGGGAACTTTACTACGAGCAGTACTTC. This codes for CASSSISRELYYEQYF.

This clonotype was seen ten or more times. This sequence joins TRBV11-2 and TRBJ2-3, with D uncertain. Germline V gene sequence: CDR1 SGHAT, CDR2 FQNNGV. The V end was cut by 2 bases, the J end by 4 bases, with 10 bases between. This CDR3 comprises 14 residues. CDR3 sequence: CASSLHPGPDTQYF. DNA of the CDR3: TGTGCCAGCAGCTTACACCCGGGCCCAGATACGCAGTATTTT.

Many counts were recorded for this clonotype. The CDR3 protein is CASSISTGATEAFF. The CDR3 DNA reads as TGTGCCAGCAGCATATCGACAGGGGCCACTGAAGCTTTCTTT. The rearrangement uses TRBV7-8 and TRBJ1-1; TRBD1 matches 8 bases. This CDR3 comprises 14 residues. The V gene end was trimmed by 5 bases and the J gene end by 4 bases; junction bases not matched to a gene: 6. The germline gives CDR1 SGHVS, CDR2 FQNEAQ. Complete variable domain (other parts from reference TRBV7-8 and TRBJ1-1): GAGVSQSPRYKVAKRGQDVALRCDPISGHVSLFWYQQALGQGPEFLTYFQNEAQLDKSGLPSDRFFAERPEGSVSTLKIQRTQQEDSAVYLCASSISTGATEAFFGQGTRLTVV.

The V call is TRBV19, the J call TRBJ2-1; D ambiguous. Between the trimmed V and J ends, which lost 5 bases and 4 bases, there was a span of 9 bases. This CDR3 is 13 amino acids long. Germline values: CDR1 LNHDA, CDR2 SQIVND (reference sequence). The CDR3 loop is CASSLQLYNEQFF. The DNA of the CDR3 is TGTGCCAGTAGTCTCCAGCTATACAATGAGCAGTTCTTC. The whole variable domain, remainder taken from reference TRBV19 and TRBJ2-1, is DGGITQSPKYLFRKEGQNVTLSCEQNLNHDAMYWYRQDPGQGLRLIYYSQIVNDFQKGDIAEGYSVSREKKESFPLTVTSAQKNPTAFYLCASSLQLYNEQFFGPGTRLTVL.

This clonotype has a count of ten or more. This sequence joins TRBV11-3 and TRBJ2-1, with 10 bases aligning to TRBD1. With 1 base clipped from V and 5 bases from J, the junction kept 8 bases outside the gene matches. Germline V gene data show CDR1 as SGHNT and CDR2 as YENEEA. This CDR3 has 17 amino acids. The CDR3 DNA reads TGTGCCAGCAGCTTAGGGACAGGGGGTTTCCCCGACAATGAGCAGTTCTTC. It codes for CASSLGTGGFPDNEQFF.

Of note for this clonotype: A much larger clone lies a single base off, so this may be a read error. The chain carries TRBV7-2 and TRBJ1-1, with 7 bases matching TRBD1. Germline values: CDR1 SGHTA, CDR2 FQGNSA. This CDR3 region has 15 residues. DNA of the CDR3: TGTGCCGGCAGCTGGAACAGGGGTAGTTCGACTGAAGCTTTCTTT. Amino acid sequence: CAGSWNRGSSTEAFF.

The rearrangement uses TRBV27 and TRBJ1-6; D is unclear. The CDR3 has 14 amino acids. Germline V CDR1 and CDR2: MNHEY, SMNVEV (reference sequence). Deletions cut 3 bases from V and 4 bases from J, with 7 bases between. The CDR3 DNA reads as TGTGCCAGCAGTTTGCGGCAGTATAATTCACCCCTCCACTTT. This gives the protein CASSLRQYNSPLHF.

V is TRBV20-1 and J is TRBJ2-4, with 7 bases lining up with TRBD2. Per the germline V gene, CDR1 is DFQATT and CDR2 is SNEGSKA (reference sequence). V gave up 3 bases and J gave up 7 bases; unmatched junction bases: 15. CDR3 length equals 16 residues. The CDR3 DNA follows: TGCAGTGCTAGGGGCCCGGCGGGGGAGTTGAGGAACATTCAGTACTTC. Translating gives CSARGPAGELRNIQYF.

The CDR3 loop is CASTGDSSYEQYF. The DNA for the CDR3 is TGTGCCAGCACCGGGGACAGCTCCTACGAGCAGTACTTC. The V call is TRBV7-9, the J call TRBJ2-7, with 7 nucleotides matching TRBD1. The CDR3 has 13 residues. J was trimmed by 0 bases and V by 7 bases; bases with no gene match: 3. CDR1 is SEHNR and CDR2 is FQNEAQ in the germline V gene (reference sequence).

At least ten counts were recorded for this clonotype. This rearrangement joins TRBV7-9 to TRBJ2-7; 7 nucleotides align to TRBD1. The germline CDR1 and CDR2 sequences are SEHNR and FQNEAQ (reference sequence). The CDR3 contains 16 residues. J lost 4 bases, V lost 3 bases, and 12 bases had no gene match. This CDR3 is CASSLRSGTERYEQYF. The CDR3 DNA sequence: TGTGCCAGCAGCTTGCGATCCGGGACAGAGCGGTACGAGCAGTACTTC.

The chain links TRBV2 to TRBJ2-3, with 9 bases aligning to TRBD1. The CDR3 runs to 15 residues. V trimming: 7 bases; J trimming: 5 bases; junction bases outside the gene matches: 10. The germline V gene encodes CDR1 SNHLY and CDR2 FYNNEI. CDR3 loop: CASILQGAEGDTQYF. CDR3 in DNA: TGTGCCAGCATCTTACAGGGGGCGGAGGGAGATACGCAGTATTTT.

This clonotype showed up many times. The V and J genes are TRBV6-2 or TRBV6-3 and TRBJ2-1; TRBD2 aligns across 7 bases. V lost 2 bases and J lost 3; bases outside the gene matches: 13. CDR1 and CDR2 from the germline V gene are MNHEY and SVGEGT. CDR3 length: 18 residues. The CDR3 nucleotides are TGTGCCAGCAGTTACCCCTCACTAAGCGGGGACTACTACAATGAGCAGTTCTTC. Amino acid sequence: CASSYPSLSGDYYNEQFF.

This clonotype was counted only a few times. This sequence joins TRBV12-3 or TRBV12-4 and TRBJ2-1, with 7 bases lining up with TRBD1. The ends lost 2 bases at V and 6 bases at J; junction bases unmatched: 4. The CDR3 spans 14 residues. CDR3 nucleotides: TGTGCCAGCAGTTTACCCCGACAGGGCAATGAGCAGTTCTTC. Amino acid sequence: CASSLPRQGNEQFF.